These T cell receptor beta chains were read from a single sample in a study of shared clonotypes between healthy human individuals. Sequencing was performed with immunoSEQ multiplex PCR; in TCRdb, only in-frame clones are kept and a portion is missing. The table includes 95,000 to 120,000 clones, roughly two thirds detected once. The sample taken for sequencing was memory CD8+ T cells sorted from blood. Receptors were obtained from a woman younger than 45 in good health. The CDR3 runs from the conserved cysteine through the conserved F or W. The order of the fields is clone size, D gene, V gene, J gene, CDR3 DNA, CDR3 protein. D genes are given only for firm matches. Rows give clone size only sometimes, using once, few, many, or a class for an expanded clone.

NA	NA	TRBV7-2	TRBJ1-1	TGTGCCAGCAGCCCCTCCGGGACCCACAGCCATGAAGCTTTCTTT	CASSPSGTHSHEAFF
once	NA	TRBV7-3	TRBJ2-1	TGTGCCAGCAGCCCCGGACGATACAATGAGCAGTTCTTC	CASSPGRYNEQFF
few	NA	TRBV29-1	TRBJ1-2	TGCAGCGTTGAAGCGGGATTTGGAAGCCACTATGGCTACACCTTC	CSVEAGFGSHYGYTF
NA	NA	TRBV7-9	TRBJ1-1	TGTGCCAGCAGCTTAGCTGGGGTGGCTGAAGCTTTCTTT	CASSLAGVAEAFF
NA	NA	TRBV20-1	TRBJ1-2	TGCAGTGCTAGAACTCCCTATGGCTACACCTTC	CSARTPYGYTF
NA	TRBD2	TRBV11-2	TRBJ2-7	TGTGCCAGCAGCTTAGGTGCGGGAGTTCCCTACGAGCAGTACTTC	CASSLGAGVPYEQYF
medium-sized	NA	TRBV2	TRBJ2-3	TGTGCCAGCAGCCTAAGGAAGGCTGGAGCCGAGGGCACAGATACGCAGTATTTT	CASSLRKAGAEGTDTQYF
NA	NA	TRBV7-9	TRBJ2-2	TGTGCCAGCAGCTTTCTGTCGCAGGGAACCGGGGAGCTGTTTTTT	CASSFLSQGTGELFF
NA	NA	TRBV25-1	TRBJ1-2	TGTGCCAGCAGTGCCAGGACAGACTACTATGGCTACACCTTC	CASSARTDYYGYTF
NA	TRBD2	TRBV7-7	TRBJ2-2	TGTGCCAGCAGCTTAGCGATTAGGACTAGCGGGAGGCACACCGGGGAGCTGTTTTTT	CASSLAIRTSGRHTGELFF
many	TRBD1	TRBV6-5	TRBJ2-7	TGTGCCAGCAGCTTCACAGGGGACCCCTACGAGCAGTACTTC	CASSFTGDPYEQYF
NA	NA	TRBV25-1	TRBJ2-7	TGTGCCAGCAGTGAAAATCACGAGCAGTACTTC	CASSENHEQYF
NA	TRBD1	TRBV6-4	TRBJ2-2	TGTGCCAGCAGCGAAGCCGGGACAGTAAACACCGGGGAGCTGTTTTTT	CASSEAGTVNTGELFF
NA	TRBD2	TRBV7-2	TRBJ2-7	TGTGCCAGCAGCTCCGTCCAGGGGCTAGCGGGATCGATCGTCGACGAGCAGTACTTC	CASSSVQGLAGSIVDEQYF
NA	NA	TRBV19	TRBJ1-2	TGTGCCAGTAGTATACAACCCACTTGGAACTATGGCTACACCTTC	CASSIQPTWNYGYTF
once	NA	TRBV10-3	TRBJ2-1	TGTGCCATCGGCTTTCAGGGTAATTGGAGATCAGGGAGAAATGAGCAGTTCTTC	CAIGFQGNWRSGRNEQFF
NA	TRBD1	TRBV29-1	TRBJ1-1	TGCAGCGTCTACGGGACAGATAACACTGAAGCTTTCTTT	CSVYGTDNTEAFF
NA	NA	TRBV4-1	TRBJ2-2	TGCGCCAGCAGCCGTTCTAGTGACACCGGGGAGCTGTTTTTT	CASSRSSDTGELFF
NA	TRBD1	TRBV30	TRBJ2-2	TGTGCCTGGAGTGTAGCAGGGGGCGATTCCGGGGAGCTGTTTTTT	CAWSVAGGDSGELFF
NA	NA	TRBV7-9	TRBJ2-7	TGTGCCACCCCTAGGGGACCCGGGGACGAGCAGTACTTC	CATPRGPGDEQYF
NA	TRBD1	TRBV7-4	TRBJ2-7	TGTGCCAGCAGCACCCGGTGGACAGGGGCAGGAGTCTACGAGCAGTACTTC	CASSTRWTGAGVYEQYF
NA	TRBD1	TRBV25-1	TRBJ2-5	TGTGCCAGCAGCGGTGGGACAGGCTCACAAGAGACCCAGTACTTC	CASSGGTGSQETQYF
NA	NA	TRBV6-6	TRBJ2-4	TGTGCCAGCAGTTACTCAAGACTCGTTATGGACATTCAGTACTTC	CASSYSRLVMDIQYF
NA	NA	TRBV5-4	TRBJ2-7	TGTGCCAGCAGCTTTGTTGGAAGGAAGCACGAGCAGTACTTC	CASSFVGRKHEQYF
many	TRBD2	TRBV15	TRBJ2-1	TGTGCCACCAGCAGAGAGACTAGCGGGAGTGATGAGCAGTTCTTC	CATSRETSGSDEQFF
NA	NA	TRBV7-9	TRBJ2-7	TGTGCCAGCAGCCCCCGGGACTCCACAGCCTACGAGCAGTACTTC	CASSPRDSTAYEQYF
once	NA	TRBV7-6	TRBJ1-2	TGTGCCAGCAGCCCCGAGCCACGGGCTAACTATGGCTACACCTTC	CASSPEPRANYGYTF
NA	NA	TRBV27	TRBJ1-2	TGTGCCAGCAGTTTGGGTGGCTACACCTTC	CASSLGGYTF
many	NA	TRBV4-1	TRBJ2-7	TGCGCCAGCAGCCCTCTCAGGGGAACTACGAGGGAGCAGTACTTC	CASSPLRGTTREQYF
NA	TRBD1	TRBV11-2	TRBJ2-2	TGTGCCAGCAGCCCCCTCAGGGGGCGAGACACCGGGGAGCTGTTTTTT	CASSPLRGRDTGELFF
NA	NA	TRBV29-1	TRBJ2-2	TGCAGCGTTGAAGTCCGCTCGGGGATCACCGGGGAGCTGTTTTTT	CSVEVRSGITGELFF
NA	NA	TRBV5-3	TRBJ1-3	TGTGCCAGAAGCAGTACTCGGGGCCGCGGCTTCTCTGGAAACACCATATATTTT	CARSSTRGRGFSGNTIYF
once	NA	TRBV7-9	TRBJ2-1	TGTGCCAGCAGCTCTTGTCCCGGCGGTGAGCAGTTCTTC	CASSSCPGGEQFF
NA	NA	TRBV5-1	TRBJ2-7	TGCGCCAGCAGCTTGGGGGACGGTACCTACGAGCAGTACTTC	CASSLGDGTYEQYF
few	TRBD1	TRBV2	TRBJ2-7	TGTGCCAGCAGTGAGGACAGGGACATGAACTACGAGCAGTACTTC	CASSEDRDMNYEQYF
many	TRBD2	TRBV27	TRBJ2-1	TGTGCCAGCAGTTCGGCTAGCGGGAGTCTTCCCGATGAGCAGTTCTTC	CASSSASGSLPDEQFF
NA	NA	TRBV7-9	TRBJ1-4	TGTGCCAGCAGCCACGGTGCAGGTGAAAAACTGTTTTTT	CASSHGAGEKLFF
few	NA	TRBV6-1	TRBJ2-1	TGTGCCACCCCTCGGGGTCTGAAGCAGTTCTTC	CATPRGLKQFF
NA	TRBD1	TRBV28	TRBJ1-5	TGTGCCAGCAGTTTTTCCGGGACAGGGCTCCAGCCCCAGCATTTT	CASSFSGTGLQPQHF
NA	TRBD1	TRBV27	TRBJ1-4	TGTGCCAGCAGTTCCCCTAGGACAGGGAATCATGAAAAACTGTTTTTT	CASSSPRTGNHEKLFF
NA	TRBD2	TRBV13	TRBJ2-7	TGTGCCAGCAGCTCCTCGCTTCTAGCGGGAGGCTACGAGCAGTACTTC	CASSSSLLAGGYEQYF
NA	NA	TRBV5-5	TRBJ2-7	TGTGCCAGCAGCCTGAGACAGGACCCCCTCTACGAGCAGTACTTC	CASSLRQDPLYEQYF
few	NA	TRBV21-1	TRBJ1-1	TGTGCCAGGGGAGGTACCGACGTGGACGACACTGAAGCTTTCTTT	CARGGTDVDDTEAFF
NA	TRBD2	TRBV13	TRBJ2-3	TGTGCCAGCAGCTCCCCCCTAGCGGGAGGGCCAGATACGCAGTATTTT	CASSSPLAGGPDTQYF
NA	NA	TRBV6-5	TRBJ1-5	NA	CASSSSTGHSNQPQHF
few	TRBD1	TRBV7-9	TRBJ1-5	TGTGCCAGCAGCCGCACAGGGGATCAGCCCCAGCATTTT	CASSRTGDQPQHF
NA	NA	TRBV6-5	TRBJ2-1	TGTGCCAGCAGTAGTTCAGATAGCTCCTACAATGAGCAGTTCTTC	CASSSSDSSYNEQFF
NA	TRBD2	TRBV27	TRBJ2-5	TGTGCCAGCAGTCCTTGGTCTAGCGGGCGGGTTCGGGAGACCCAGTACTTC	CASSPWSSGRVRETQYF
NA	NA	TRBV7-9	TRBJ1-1	TGTGCCAGCAGCTTAGGAAGGGATTTGAACACTGAAGCTTTCTTT	CASSLGRDLNTEAFF
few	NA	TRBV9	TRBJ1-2	TGTGCCAGCAGCGTATTCCCCTATGGCTACACCTTC	CASSVFPYGYTF
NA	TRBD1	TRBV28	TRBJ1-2	TGTGCCAGCAGTGGGGACAGGGTACAGTGGGGAACTAACTATGGCTACACCTTC	CASSGDRVQWGTNYGYTF
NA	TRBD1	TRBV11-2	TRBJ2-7	TGTGCCAGCAGCTGGGGACAGAGTATGGCCTACGAGCAGTACTTC	CASSWGQSMAYEQYF
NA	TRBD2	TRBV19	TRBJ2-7	TGTGCCAGTAGTAAAGCGGGAGAAGCAAACGAGCAGTACTTC	CASSKAGEANEQYF
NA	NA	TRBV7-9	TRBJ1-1	TGTGCCAGCAGCCCCTCCGGCACCCGGAACACTGAAGCTTTCTTT	CASSPSGTRNTEAFF
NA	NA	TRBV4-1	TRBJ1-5	TGCGCCAGCAGCAAAAGACGGGGCGCCGACAATCAGCCCCAGCATTTT	CASSKRRGADNQPQHF